This entry features one T cell receptor (beta chain) sequence. Its cognate antigen is unknown. Unique molecular identifiers were used in preparing the TCRbeta library. MiXCR, run by TCRdb on the PCR reads, gives a single entry per CDR3 protein. The sample holds fewer than 250,000 distinct CDR3 sequences, roughly a sixth seen once. Trimming shortened V by 2 bases and J by 4 bases, and 12 bases separated the two germline ends. The CDR3 contains 14 residues. This sample is drawn from a study of T-cell reconstitution after alpha-beta-depleted transplantation in children. Study results and caveats: T-cell counts and diversity at one year following transplant were attributed mainly to newly produced T cells. Reports say that about two months after transplant, the alpha-beta T cells came out of several hundred graft clones that had expanded.

The chain has TRBV12-3 or TRBV12-4 and TRBJ2-7; D possibly corresponds to TRBD1 (6 bases). Sequencing was performed on PBMCs, mostly from graft donor cells, taken 360 days after TCRalphabeta/CD19-depleted stem cell transplant. This receptor was identified in a male patient aged 2-10 years who had a stem cell transplant for acute lymphoblastic leukemia, so the T cells may come from the graft donor. The CDR3 DNA sequence: TGTGCCAGCAGTTTAACAGGGATGAGGTACGAGCAGTACTTC. Its translation is CASSLTGMRYEQYF.